This T cell receptor beta chain was sequenced for a study of control samples from healthy donors and cancer patients. Germline V gene lookup returns CDR1 SGHRS and CDR2 YFSETQ. After removal of 4 bases from V and 6 bases from J, the junction contained 11 bases not matched to a gene. This CDR3 is built from 16 residues. Clones were sequenced by immunoSEQ multiplex PCR, and TCRdb holds only the in-frame ones, with some missing. The sample includes tens of thousands of clones, just over 90% of them seen just once. V usage is TRBV5-1 and J usage is TRBJ2-1, with TRBD2 identical over 9 bases. This TCR was sampled from a woman in her twenties or thirties in good health. Sequencing was performed on blood. The CDR3 region is CASSDVAGVIVNEQFF. Written as DNA, the CDR3 is TGCGCCAGCAGCGACGTAGCGGGAGTTATCGTCAATGAGCAGTTCTTC.